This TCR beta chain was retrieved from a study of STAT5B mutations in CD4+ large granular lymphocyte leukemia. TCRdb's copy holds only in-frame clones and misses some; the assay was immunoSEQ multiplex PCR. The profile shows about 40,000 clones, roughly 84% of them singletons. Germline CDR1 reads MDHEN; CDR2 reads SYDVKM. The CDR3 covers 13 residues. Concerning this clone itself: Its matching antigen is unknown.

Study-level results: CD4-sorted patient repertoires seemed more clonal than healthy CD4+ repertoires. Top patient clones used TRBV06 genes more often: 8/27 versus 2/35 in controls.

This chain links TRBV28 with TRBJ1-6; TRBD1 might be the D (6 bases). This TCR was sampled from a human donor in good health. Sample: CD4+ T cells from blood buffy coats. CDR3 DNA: TGTGTCACGACAGGCGGGGATAATTCACCCCTCCACTTT. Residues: CVTTGGDNSPLHF. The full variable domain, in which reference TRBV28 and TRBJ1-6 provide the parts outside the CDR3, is DVKVTQSSRYLVKRTGEKVFLECVQDMDHENMFWYRQDPGLGLRLIYFSYDVKMKEKGDIPEGYSVSREKKERFSLILESASTNQTSMYLCVTTGGDNSPLHFGNGTRLTVT.